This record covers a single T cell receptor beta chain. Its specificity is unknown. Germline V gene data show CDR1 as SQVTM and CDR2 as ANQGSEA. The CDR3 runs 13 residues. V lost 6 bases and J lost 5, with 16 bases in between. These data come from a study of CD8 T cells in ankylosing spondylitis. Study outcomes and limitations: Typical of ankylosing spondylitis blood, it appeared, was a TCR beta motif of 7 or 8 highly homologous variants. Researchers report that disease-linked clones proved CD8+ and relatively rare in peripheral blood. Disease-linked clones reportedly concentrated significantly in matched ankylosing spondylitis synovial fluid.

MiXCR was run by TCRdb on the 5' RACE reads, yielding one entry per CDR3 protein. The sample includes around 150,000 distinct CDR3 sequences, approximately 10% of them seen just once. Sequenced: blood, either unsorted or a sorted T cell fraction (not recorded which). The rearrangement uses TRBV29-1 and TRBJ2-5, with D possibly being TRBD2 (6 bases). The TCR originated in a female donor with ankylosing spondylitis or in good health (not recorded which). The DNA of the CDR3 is TGCAGCGTCGGGAACAGTGGGGGGGAGACCCAGTACTTC. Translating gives CSVGNSGGETQYF. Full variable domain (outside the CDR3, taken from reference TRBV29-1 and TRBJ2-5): SAVISQKPSRDICQRGTSLTIQCQVDSQVTMMFWYRQQPGQSLTLIATANQGSEATYESGFVIDKFPISRPNLTFSTLTVSNMSPEDSSIYLCSVGNSGGETQYFGPGTRLLVL.